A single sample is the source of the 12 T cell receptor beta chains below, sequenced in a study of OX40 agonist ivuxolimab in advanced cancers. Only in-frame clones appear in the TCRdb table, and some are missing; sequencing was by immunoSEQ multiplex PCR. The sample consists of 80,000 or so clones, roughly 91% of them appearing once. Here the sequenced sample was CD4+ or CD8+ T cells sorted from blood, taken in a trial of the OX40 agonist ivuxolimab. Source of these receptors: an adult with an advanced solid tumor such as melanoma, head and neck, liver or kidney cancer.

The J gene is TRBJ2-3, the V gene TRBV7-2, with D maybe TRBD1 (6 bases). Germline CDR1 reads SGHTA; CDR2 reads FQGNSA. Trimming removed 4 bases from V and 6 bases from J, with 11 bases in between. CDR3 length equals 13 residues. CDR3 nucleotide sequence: TGTGCCAGCAGCTCCAGGGGTTCGGATACGCAGTATTTT. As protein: CASSSRGSDTQYF.

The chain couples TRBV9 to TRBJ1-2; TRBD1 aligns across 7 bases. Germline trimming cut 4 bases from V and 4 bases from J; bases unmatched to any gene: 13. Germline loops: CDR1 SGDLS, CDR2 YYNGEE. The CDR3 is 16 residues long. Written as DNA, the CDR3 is TGTGCCAGCAGCTCCCGGCCCGGCAGGGACAGCTATGGCTACACCTTC. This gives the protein CASSSRPGRDSYGYTF. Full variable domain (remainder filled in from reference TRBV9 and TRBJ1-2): DSGVTQTPKHLITATGQRVTLRCSPRSGDLSVYWYQQSLDQGLQFLIQYYNGEERAKGNILERFSAQQFPDLHSELNLSSLELGDSALYFCASSSRPGRDSYGYTFGSGTRLTVV.

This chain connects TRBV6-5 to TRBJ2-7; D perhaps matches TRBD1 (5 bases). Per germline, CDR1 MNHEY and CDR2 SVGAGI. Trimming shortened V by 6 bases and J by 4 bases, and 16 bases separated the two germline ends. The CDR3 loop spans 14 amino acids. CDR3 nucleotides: TGTGCCAGCAGGGGGCTGGGGAATCGGTACGAGCAGTACTTC. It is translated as CASRGLGNRYEQYF.

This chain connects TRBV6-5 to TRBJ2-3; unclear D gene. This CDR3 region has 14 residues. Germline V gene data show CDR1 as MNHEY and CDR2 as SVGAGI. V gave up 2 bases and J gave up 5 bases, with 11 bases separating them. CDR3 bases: TGTGCCAGCAGTTACGGGCGGTTCGTAGATACGCAGTATTTT. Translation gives CASSYGRFVDTQYF.

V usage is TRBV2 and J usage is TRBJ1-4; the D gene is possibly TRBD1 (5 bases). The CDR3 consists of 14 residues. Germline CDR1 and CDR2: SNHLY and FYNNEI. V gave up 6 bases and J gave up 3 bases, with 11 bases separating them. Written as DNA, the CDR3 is TGTGCCAGCAGAGGGGACGACCCTAATGAAAAACTGTTTTTT. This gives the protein CASRGDDPNEKLFF.

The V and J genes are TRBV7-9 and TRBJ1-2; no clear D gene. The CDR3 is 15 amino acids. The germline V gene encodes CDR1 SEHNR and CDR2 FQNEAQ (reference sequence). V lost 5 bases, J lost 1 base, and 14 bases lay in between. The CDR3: CASSDTRLVNYGYTF. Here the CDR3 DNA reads TGTGCCAGCAGCGACACAAGACTTGTTAACTATGGCTACACCTTC.

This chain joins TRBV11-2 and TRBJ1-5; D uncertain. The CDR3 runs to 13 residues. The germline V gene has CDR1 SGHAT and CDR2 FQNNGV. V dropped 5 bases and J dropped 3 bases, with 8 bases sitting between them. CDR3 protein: CASSLGSNQPQHF. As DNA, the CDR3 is TGTGCCAGCAGCCTCGGATCCAATCAGCCCCAGCATTTT.

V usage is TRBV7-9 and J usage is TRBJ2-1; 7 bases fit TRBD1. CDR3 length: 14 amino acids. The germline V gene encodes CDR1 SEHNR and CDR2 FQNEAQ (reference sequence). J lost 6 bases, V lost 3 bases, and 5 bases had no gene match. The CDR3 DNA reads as TGTGCCAGCAGCTTCAGGGGGATGGGCAATGAGCAGTTCTTC. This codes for CASSFRGMGNEQFF.

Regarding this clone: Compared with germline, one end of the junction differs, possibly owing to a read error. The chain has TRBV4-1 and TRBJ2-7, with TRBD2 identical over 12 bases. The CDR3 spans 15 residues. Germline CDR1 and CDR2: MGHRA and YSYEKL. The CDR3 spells CASRQETSGGYEQYF. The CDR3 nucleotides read TGCGCCAGCAGGCAAGAGACTAGCGGGGGATACGAGCAGTACTTC.

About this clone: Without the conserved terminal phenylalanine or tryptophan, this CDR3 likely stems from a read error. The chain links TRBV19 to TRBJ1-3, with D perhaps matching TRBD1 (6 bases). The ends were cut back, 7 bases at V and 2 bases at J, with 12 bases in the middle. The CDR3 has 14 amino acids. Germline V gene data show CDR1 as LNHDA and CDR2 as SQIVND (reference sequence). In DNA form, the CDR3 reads TGTGCCAGTAATACAGGGATAGCTGGAAACACCATATATTCT. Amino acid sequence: CASNTGIAGNTIYS.

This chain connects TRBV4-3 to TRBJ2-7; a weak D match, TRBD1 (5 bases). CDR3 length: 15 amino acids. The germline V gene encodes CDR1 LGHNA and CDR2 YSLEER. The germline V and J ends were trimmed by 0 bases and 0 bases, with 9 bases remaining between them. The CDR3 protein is CASSQEQARSYEQYF. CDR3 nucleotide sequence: TGCGCCAGCAGCCAAGAACAGGCCCGCTCCTACGAGCAGTACTTC.

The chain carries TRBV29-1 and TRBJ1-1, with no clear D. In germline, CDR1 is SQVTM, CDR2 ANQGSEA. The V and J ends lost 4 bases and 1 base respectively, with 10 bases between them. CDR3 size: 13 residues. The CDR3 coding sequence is TGCAGCGTTGTGGTTTTAGGGAACACTGAAGCTTTCTTT. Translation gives CSVVVLGNTEAFF.